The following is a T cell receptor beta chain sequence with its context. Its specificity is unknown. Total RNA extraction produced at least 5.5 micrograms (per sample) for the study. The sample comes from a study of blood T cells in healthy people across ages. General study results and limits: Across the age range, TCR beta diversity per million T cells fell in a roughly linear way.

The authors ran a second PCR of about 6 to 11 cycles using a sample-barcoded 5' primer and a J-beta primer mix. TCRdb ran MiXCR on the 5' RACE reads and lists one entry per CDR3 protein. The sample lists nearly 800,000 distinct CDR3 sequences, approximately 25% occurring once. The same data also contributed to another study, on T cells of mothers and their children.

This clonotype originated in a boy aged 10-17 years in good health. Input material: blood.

CDR3 sequence (DNA): TGTGCCAGCAGCGAAACAGGGATACCAGAGACCCAGTACTTC. Translating gives CASSETGIPETQYF. The chain is built from TRBV7-2 and TRBJ2-5; D possibly corresponds to TRBD1 (6 bases). The CDR3 is 14 residues long. Trimming stripped 5 bases from V and 4 bases from J, with 14 bases between. Germline CDR1 reads SGHTA; CDR2 reads FQGNSA. The whole variable domain, filled in from reference TRBV7-2 and TRBJ2-5, reads GAGVSQSPSNKVTEKGKDVELRCDPISGHTALYWYRQSLGQGLEFLIYFQGNSAPDKSGLPSDRFSAERTGGSVSTLTIQRTQQEDSAVYLCASSETGIPETQYFGPGTRLLVL.